This record covers a single T cell receptor (beta chain). The data derive from a study of cytomegalovirus exposure and HLA in healthy donors. Primers for the PCR totalled 60 Vbeta and 13 Jbeta. The data were produced by immunoSEQ multiplex PCR, yet TCRdb's version contains in-frame clones alone and is incomplete. The table lists roughly 140,000 clones, around 82% of them singletons. Germline-derived CDR1 and CDR2 are LNHNV and YYDKDF (reference sequence). The ends were cut back, 0 bases at V and 4 bases at J, with 16 bases in the middle. This CDR3 is 16 amino acids long. Sequenced: PBMCs. The chain carries TRBV15 and TRBJ2-7; D may be TRBD2 (6 bases). This TCR came from a woman aged 45 to 65 in good health and CMV-seropositive. The CDR3: CATSRDLGGVQYEQYF. The CDR3 region has the DNA TGTGCCACCAGCAGAGATCTAGGAGGGGTCCAATACGAGCAGTACTTC.